The following is a TCR beta chain sequence with its context. Its recognized antigen is unknown. The record has no base qualities; no much larger clone is one base away. Receptor amplification or capture employed 5' RACE. Four rounds of PCR, run with the SP2 primer together with nested alpha and beta constant region primers, were used to amplify the ligated cDNA. For the blood and skin samples, reverse transcription of TCR RNA was done with SuperScript IV along with alpha and beta constant region primers. An oligonucleotide carrying the Illumina SP2 primer and a UMI was ligated to the 3' end of the cDNA by means of T4 RNA ligase 1. The 12-nucleotide UMI consisted of two random hexamers with an eight-base spacer between the hexamers to prevent hairpin formation. TCR alpha and beta chain libraries were processed separately from the second PCR onward, with dual indexing for multiplexing. After pooling, the indexed libraries were analyzed by capillary electrophoresis and sequenced on either an Illumina MiSeq or NextSeq. PhiX DNA at about 5-7% was spiked into libraries to increase base diversity and improve cluster recognition. The study's own analysis went as follows. Demultiplexor pulled UMIs out of read 2, joined the UMIs with the TCR sequence from read 1, and separated reads according to sample indices. V and J genes and V-J junctions were identified by Decombinator, and each TCR was assigned a five-part identifier that included V and J deletions. Collapsinator used UMIs to correct sequencing errors and PCR amplification heterogeneity, producing a UMI-based abundance for each TCR. Identifiers were converted to nucleotide sequence by CDR3Translator and translated to amino acids, and CDR3 regions were extracted on the basis of terminal motifs. After normalization to the amount of input RNA, the error-corrected alpha and beta TCR counts from blood and from skin were compared. TCRdb handled the public reads itself, with Q25 trimming in fastp and clone calling in MiXCR, and kept productive beta chains. CDR3 protein sequences are deduplicated, and each keeps its most common genes and DNA. TCRdb assigned the V and J calls; the authors' analysis was not used. The table for this sample lists roughly 60,000 distinct CDR3 sequences; 8% of them were counted only once. 15% to 20% of the sample is taken by the ten largest.

The sample originates from a study of naive and memory T cell subsets (dated by TCRdb to about 2017). About the investigation overall: In the figure summarizing the skin biopsy and whole blood samples, roughly 10 blood donors, 7 tuberculin skin test biopsies and 3 saline control biopsies were reported. Usually PCR2 was run as a SYBR Green qPCR and stopped at a set threshold, although low-input samples could use end-point PCR (roughly 6 cycles) instead.

The study described a robust, sensitive protocol for amplifying, sequencing and analyzing TCRs, using 3' ligation of a UMI-containing oligonucleotide to TCR cDNA. Whole blood analysis involved drawing over 2 ml of peripheral blood from adult healthy volunteers into Tempus tubes and then extracting RNA following the manufacturer's instructions. Total RNA was treated with RQ1 DNase, without cell sorting, prior to reverse transcription, with an input of about 1 to 1,100 ng being targeted. Libraries were prepared from skin biopsies and whole blood to test how robust the pipeline was in samples where T cells are a minority population. What the authors observed across the whole study: The RNA-based method was acknowledged to be potentially sensitive to changes in TCR transcripts with T cell activation and differentiation.

Trimming costs V 1 base and J 9 bases, and their ends lie 10 bases apart. The CDR3 runs 13 residues from the cysteine to the phenylalanine. CDR3 DNA is the only sequence kept; it has 39 bases, read in frame from the first base. The germline V gene encodes CDR1 LNHDA and CDR2 SQIVND (reference sequence). This chain joins TRBV19 to TRBJ2-1; tentative D gene TRBD2, with 5 bases matching. This sequence was found in a female donor in good health. The bases are TGTGCCAGTAGTATAGGTCTAGCAGCTGAGCAGTTCTTC. Translated, this is CASSIGLAAEQFF.